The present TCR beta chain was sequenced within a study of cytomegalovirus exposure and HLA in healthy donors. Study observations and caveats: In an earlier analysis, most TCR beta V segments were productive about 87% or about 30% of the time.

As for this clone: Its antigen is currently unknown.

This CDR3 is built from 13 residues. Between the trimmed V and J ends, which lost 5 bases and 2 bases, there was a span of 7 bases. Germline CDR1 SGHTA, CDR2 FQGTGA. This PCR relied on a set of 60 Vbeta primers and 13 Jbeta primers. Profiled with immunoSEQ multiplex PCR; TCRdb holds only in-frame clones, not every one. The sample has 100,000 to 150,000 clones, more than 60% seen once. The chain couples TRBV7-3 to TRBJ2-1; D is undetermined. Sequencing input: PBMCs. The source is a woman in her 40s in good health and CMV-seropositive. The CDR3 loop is CASSDTAYNEQFF. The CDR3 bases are TGTGCCAGCAGCGATACAGCCTACAATGAGCAGTTCTTC.